This is a list of T cell receptor beta chains from one sample in a study of T cells after yellow fever vaccination. TCRdb ran MiXCR on the 5' RACE reads and lists one entry per CDR3 protein. The sample comprises some 400,000 distinct CDR3 sequences, 6.2% of which are singletons, and about 15% rests with the top ten. This material consisted of PBMCs, taken 5 days after the yellow fever booster vaccination. These receptors were collected from a man aged 30 to 45 who received the YFV17D yellow fever vaccine. CDR3s include the opening cysteine and the closing phenylalanine or tryptophan. The D gene is left open where the match is weak. Clone size is given for some rows only: seen once, a few or many times, or a class if the clone is expanded.

few	NA	TRBV7-2	15	TRBJ2-3	TGTGCCAGCAGCTTAAGGGCGGGCCGCACAGATACGCAGTATTTT	CASSLRAGRTDTQYF
few	TRBD1	TRBV5-1	14	TRBJ2-5	TGCGCCAGCAGCTTCCAGGGGGCACAAGAGACCCAGTACTTC	CASSFQGAQETQYF
few	NA	TRBV6-5	16	TRBJ1-1	TGTGCCAGCAGTTACTCTTTCAGGCGGACGAACACTGAAGCTTTCTTT	CASSYSFRRTNTEAFF
NA	NA	TRBV20-1	12	TRBJ2-3	TGCAGTGGGGGGTTAGCGACAGATACGCAGTATTTT	CSGGLATDTQYF
NA	TRBD2	TRBV28	15	TRBJ2-4	TGTGCCAGCAGTTTTGCGGGAGTGGGCAAAAACATTCAGTACTTC	CASSFAGVGKNIQYF
few	TRBD1	TRBV24-1	16	TRBJ2-3	TGTGCCACCAGTGCGCGACAGGGGCATTCCGCAGATACGCAGTATTTT	CATSARQGHSADTQYF
few	TRBD1	TRBV30	14	TRBJ2-2	TGTGCCTGGAGCCGGGACAGCTACACCGGGGAGCTGTTTTTT	CAWSRDSYTGELFF
many	NA	TRBV12-3/TRBV12-4	13	TRBJ1-6	TGTGCCAGCAGTTTGGTCGATAATTCACCCCTCCACTTT	CASSLVDNSPLHF
NA	NA	TRBV3-1	15	TRBJ1-1	TGTGCCAGCAGCCCCCGGACAGCCATGAACACTGAAGCTTTCTTT	CASSPRTAMNTEAFF
many	TRBD1	TRBV18	16	TRBJ2-2	TGTGCCAGCTCACCCCCAGAGACAGGGTACACCGGGGAGCTGTTTTTT	CASSPPETGYTGELFF
NA	NA	TRBV19	15	TRBJ1-1	TGTGCCAGTAGTATAGCGGACGGCCTGAACACTGAAGCTTTCTTT	CASSIADGLNTEAFF
few	NA	TRBV5-5	15	TRBJ2-1	TGTGCCAGCAGAAAGGAGCGGTTCTCCTACAATGAGCAGTTCTTC	CASRKERFSYNEQFF
many	NA	TRBV12-3/TRBV12-4	13	TRBJ2-3	TGTGCCAGCAGTGCCCGTTCGCCAGATACGCAGTATTTT	CASSARSPDTQYF
many	TRBD2	TRBV5-1	16	TRBJ2-2	TGCGCCAGCAGCTTCGATGGCGGGGGGGCTACCGGGGAGCTGTTTTTT	CASSFDGGGATGELFF
many	NA	TRBV7-2	12	TRBJ2-5	TGTGCCAGCAGCTTACGGCCCGAGACCCAGTACTTC	CASSLRPETQYF
NA	NA	TRBV3-1	12	TRBJ2-7	TGTGCCAGCAGCCAAGATCTTGGCGATCAGTACTTC	CASSQDLGDQYF
many	TRBD2	TRBV7-6	16	TRBJ2-1	TGTGCCAGCAGCTTACTTGGCGGGAGGGCCGAACTTGAGCAGTTCTTC	CASSLLGGRAELEQFF
many	TRBD1	TRBV20-1	15	TRBJ2-1	TGCAGTGCGACCGACCCGGGACAGGGACGCAATGAGCAGTTCTTC	CSATDPGQGRNEQFF
NA	TRBD2	TRBV19	17	TRBJ2-1	TGTGCCAGTAGTATAGAACTAGGGGCTAGCGGGAGAATTGAGCAGTTCTTC	CASSIELGASGRIEQFF
few	TRBD1	TRBV29-1	13	TRBJ2-5	TGCAGCGTTGAGGGGACAGCTAAAGAGACCCAGTACTTC	CSVEGTAKETQYF
many	NA	TRBV7-9	11	TRBJ2-7	TGTGCCAGTACAGGGCTCTACGAGCAGTACTTC	CASTGLYEQYF
NA	NA	TRBV5-1	14	TRBJ2-7	TGCGCCAGCAGCTTGGAAAACTGGTCATACGAGCAGTACTTC	CASSLENWSYEQYF
many	NA	TRBV29-1	13	TRBJ2-3	TGCAGCGTGGATGCTAGGGGGACAGATACGCAGTATTTT	CSVDARGTDTQYF
few	TRBD1	TRBV5-6	14	TRBJ2-3	TGTGCCAGCAGCGTCGGGACAGGGCTAGATACGCAGTATTTT	CASSVGTGLDTQYF
NA	TRBD2	TRBV20-1	14	TRBJ2-1	TGCAGTGCCCGTAGCGGGAGGGCCGGGAATGAGCAGTTCTTC	CSARSGRAGNEQFF
few	TRBD2	TRBV7-9	16	TRBJ2-1	TGTGCCAGCAGCTTAGCGCCGGGGGGGGTGACTAATGAGCAGTTCTTC	CASSLAPGGVTNEQFF
few	NA	TRBV6-2/TRBV6-3	12	TRBJ1-1	TGTGCCAGCAGTTCGGTGTTCGGTGAAGCTTTCTTT	CASSSVFGEAFF
many	NA	TRBV20-1	9	TRBJ2-3	TGCAGTGCGGGACCCCAAAAGTATTTT	CSAGPQKYF
many	NA	TRBV27	14	TRBJ1-5	TGTGCCAGCAGCCCCCGACAAGGCAATCAGCCCCAGCATTTT	CASSPRQGNQPQHF
NA	NA	TRBV14	13	TRBJ1-1	TGTGCCAGCAGCCGGTCGGCGAGCACTGAAGCTTTCTTT	CASSRSASTEAFF
NA	NA	TRBV15	15	TRBJ2-3	TGTGCCACTTTTCCGGGCCCCCCGTCCGCAGATACGCAGTATTTT	CATFPGPPSADTQYF
many	NA	TRBV7-9	12	TRBJ1-2	TGTGCCAGCAGCTTTGGACAGTATGGCTACACCTTC	CASSFGQYGYTF
few	NA	TRBV10-2	14	TRBJ2-3	TGCGCCAGCAGCTATAGCGGTCCCACAGATACGCAGTATTTT	CASSYSGPTDTQYF
NA	TRBD2	TRBV5-1	17	TRBJ2-7	TGCGCCAGCAGCTTGGTCTCTAGCGGGCTCAGCTCCTACGAGCAGTACTTC	CASSLVSSGLSSYEQYF
NA	NA	TRBV18	13	TRBJ2-7	TGTGCCAGCTCACCCGCTCCTGAGGTCGAGCAGTACTTC	CASSPAPEVEQYF
many	TRBD2	TRBV10-3	14	TRBJ2-3	TGTGCCATCAGGCGGGAGGGCCGCACAGATACGCAGTATTTT	CAIRREGRTDTQYF
NA	NA	TRBV5-7	16	TRBJ2-1	TGTGCCAGCGGCCCCGGGCCCTGGGGTTCCTACAATGAGCAGTTCTTC	CASGPGPWGSYNEQFF
NA	NA	TRBV12-3/TRBV12-4	14	TRBJ2-6	TGTGCCAGCAGTTTCTTCCCTGGGGCCAACGTCCTGACTTTC	CASSFFPGANVLTF
NA	NA	TRBV18	14	TRBJ2-5	TGTGCCAGCTCACCACCGGCGGCTATAGAGACCCAGTACTTC	CASSPPAAIETQYF
few	NA	TRBV20-1	14	TRBJ2-7	TGCAGTGCAACCCCAGGGGGTAGACTAGACGAGCAGTACTTC	CSATPGGRLDEQYF